One and the same sample provided the 23 T cell receptor beta chains below, sequenced in a study of cytomegalovirus exposure and HLA in healthy donors. 60 Vbeta and 13 Jbeta primers were used in PCR. This table comes from immunoSEQ multiplex PCR, and its TCRdb copy is limited to in-frame clones, with some not included. Seen in this sample are some 40,000 clones; the ten most common clones hold 5.9%. The specimen sequenced was PBMCs. The receptors here all came from a human donor in good health.

The rearrangement uses TRBV7-8 and TRBJ2-1; 7 bases fit TRBD2. Losses at the gene ends were 3 bases for V and 5 bases for J; bases not matched to a gene: 10. Germline CDR1 is SGHVS and CDR2 is FQNEAQ. This CDR3 has 16 amino acids. The CDR3 reads CASSLWDYRPHNEQFF. CDR3 bases: TGTGCCAGCAGCTTGTGGGACTATAGACCACACAATGAGCAGTTCTTC.

This chain links TRBV19 with TRBJ1-2; D uncertain. Trimming took 7 bases from V and 3 from J, leaving 12 bases between them. Germline V lookup: CDR1 LNHDA, CDR2 SQIVND (reference sequence). The CDR3 covers 13 residues. This chain's CDR3 is CASTEGLHYGYTF. DNA for the CDR3: TGTGCCAGTACGGAGGGCCTACACTATGGCTACACCTTC. Filled out from reference TRBV19 and TRBJ1-2, the complete variable domain reads DGGITQSPKYLFRKEGQNVTLSCEQNLNHDAMYWYRQDPGQGLRLIYYSQIVNDFQKGDIAEGYSVSREKKESFPLTVTSAQKNPTAFYLCASTEGLHYGYTFGSGTRLTVV.

CDR3 bases: TGCGCCAGCAGCCAGGATAGACAGGTCCACTATGGCTACACCTTC. It yields the protein CASSQDRQVHYGYTF. The V and J genes are TRBV4-1 and TRBJ1-2, with a possible D match to TRBD1 (6 bases). The CDR3 is made up of 15 amino acids. With 3 bases removed from V and 3 bases from J, the gap between germline ends came to 14 bases. Germline V gene sequence: CDR1 MGHRA, CDR2 YSYEKL.

This chain uses TRBV2 with TRBJ1-1; the D gene is possibly TRBD1 (5 bases). The CDR3 consists of 14 residues. CDR1 and CDR2 from the germline V gene are SNHLY and FYNNEI. Deletions cut 6 bases from V and 6 bases from J, with 17 bases between. The CDR3 DNA sequence: TGTGCCAGCAGGGGTACGGGGGGAGCCGCTGAAGCTTTCTTT. Its protein is CASRGTGGAAEAFF. Complete variable domain (other parts from reference TRBV2 and TRBJ1-1): EPEVTQTPSHQVTQMGQEVILRCVPISNHLYFYWYRQILGQKVEFLVSFYNNEISEKSEIFDDQFSVERPDGSNFTLKIRSTKLEDSAMYFCASRGTGGAAEAFFGQGTRLTVV.

The rearrangement uses TRBV27 and TRBJ2-6; no firm D call. Germline V lookup: CDR1 MNHEY, CDR2 SMNVEV (reference sequence). CDR3 length: 18 amino acids. The ends were cut back, 6 bases at V and 2 bases at J, with 20 bases in the middle. As DNA, the CDR3 is TGTGCCAGCAGCCCCATCGTGGGCAGAAAGCCTGGGGCCAACGTCCTGACTTTC. This codes for CASSPIVGRKPGANVLTF.

The chain is built from TRBV4-1 and TRBJ1-5; D not resolved. The CDR3 is 16 residues long. The germline V gene encodes CDR1 MGHRA and CDR2 YSYEKL. The V gene lost 1 base and the J gene lost 6 bases, with 16 bases spanning the gap. The CDR3 sequence: CASSQVKGEGRQPQHF. For the CDR3, the DNA is TGCGCCAGCAGCCAAGTTAAGGGAGAAGGCCGTCAGCCCCAGCATTTT.

The chain links TRBV30 to TRBJ2-3; D is possibly TRBD2 (5 bases). CDR1 and CDR2 (germline): GTSNPN, SVGIG (reference sequence). The V gene lost 0 bases and the J gene lost 11 bases, with 18 bases spanning the gap. The CDR3 is 14 residues long. For the CDR3, the DNA is TGTGCCTGGAGTGTCTCAAGCGGCGCCGTCAAGCAGTATTTT. Its protein product is CAWSVSSGAVKQYF.

The chain employs TRBV11-3 and TRBJ2-7, with 9 positions matching TRBD1. Trimming at V came to 5 bases and at J to 2 bases, leaving 7 bases not matched to a gene. The CDR3 contains 15 residues. The germline gives CDR1 SGHNT, CDR2 YENEEA. The CDR3 nucleotides are TGTGCCAGCAGCCCCCGCGACAGGGGGACCTACGAGCAGTACTTC. Its protein product is CASSPRDRGTYEQYF.

This rearrangement joins TRBV6-1 to TRBJ1-1, with D maybe TRBD1 (5 bases). Trimming took off 6 bases at V and 0 bases at J, with 14 bases between the two ends. CDR1 is MNHNS and CDR2 is SASEGT in the germline V gene. The length of the CDR3 is 15 residues. CDR3: CASRTEGGLNTEAFF. The CDR3 region has the DNA TGTGCCAGCAGGACAGAGGGAGGGCTGAACACTGAAGCTTTCTTT.

The chain carries TRBV11-1 and TRBJ1-4; TRBD1 matches at 7 bases. Trimming took 4 bases from V and 3 from J; bases not matched to a gene: 5. Germline V gene data show CDR1 as SGHAT and CDR2 as FQDESV (reference sequence). CDR3 size: 15 residues. The chain's CDR3 is CASSSQGQPNEKLFF. The CDR3, as DNA: TGTGCCAGCAGCTCACAGGGACAGCCTAATGAAAAACTGTTTTTT.

The V call is TRBV11-2, the J call TRBJ2-5; D is perhaps TRBD2 (5 bases). From germline, CDR1 is SGHAT and CDR2 FQNNGV. This CDR3 has 13 residues. The germline V and J ends were trimmed by 4 bases and 2 bases, with 8 bases remaining between them. CDR3 residues: CASSSGNQETQYF. CDR3 sequence (DNA): TGTGCCAGCAGCTCCGGGAATCAAGAGACCCAGTACTTC.

The chain uses TRBV9 and TRBJ2-1, with TRBD2 matching 11 bases. The CDR3 sequence is 17 residues long. CDR1 and CDR2 (germline): SGDLS, YYNGEE. J was trimmed by 6 bases and V by 3 bases; bases with no gene match: 11. The CDR3 here is CASSALIAGGPSNEQFF. The CDR3 coding sequence is TGTGCCAGCAGCGCTTTAATAGCGGGGGGGCCGAGCAATGAGCAGTTCTTC.

This chain uses TRBV28 with TRBJ1-6; TRBD1 is a possible D gene (5 bases). CDR1 MDHEN and CDR2 SYDVKM come from the germline V gene. The CDR3 runs 15 residues. Trimming removed 7 bases at V and 3 bases at J, with 13 bases between. CDR3 residues: CASTSGHHYNSPLHF. The CDR3 coding sequence is TGTGCCAGCACCTCCGGACACCACTATAATTCACCCCTCCACTTT.

The chain joins TRBV2 to TRBJ2-5; 9 bases match TRBD1. The CDR3 contains 15 residues. V shed 5 bases, J shed 3 bases, and the junction held 7 bases outside the gene matches. Germline-derived CDR1 and CDR2 are SNHLY and FYNNEI. CDR3 sequence: CASSPLRTGEETQYF. As DNA, the CDR3 is TGTGCCAGCAGTCCCCTCAGGACAGGGGAAGAGACCCAGTACTTC.

The V gene is TRBV7-9, the J gene TRBJ1-5; 9 bases are shared with TRBD1. The ends lost 5 bases at V and 9 bases at J; junction bases unmatched: 8. The CDR3 extends over 14 amino acids. Germline V gene data show CDR1 as SEHNR and CDR2 as FQNEAQ (reference sequence). This CDR3 reads CASSLGQGLMPQHF. CDR3 nucleotide sequence: TGTGCCAGCAGCCTGGGACAGGGCCTTATGCCCCAGCATTTT.

The chain has TRBV30 and TRBJ1-1; unclear D gene. V was pared by 0 bases and J by 4 bases, with 9 bases between. The CDR3 consists of 13 residues. Germline CDR1 and CDR2: GTSNPN and SVGIG (reference sequence). The CDR3 reads CAWSVNPGTEAFF. CDR3 bases: TGTGCCTGGAGTGTAAATCCAGGCACTGAAGCTTTCTTT.

The V call is TRBV5-4, the J call TRBJ2-1; 10 bases line up with TRBD1. Germline V gene sequence: CDR1 SGHNT, CDR2 YYREEE (reference sequence). This CDR3 is 14 amino acids long. Trimming at V came to 0 bases and at J to 7 bases, leaving 1 base not matched to a gene. This chain's CDR3 is CASSLGGQGNEQFF. The CDR3, as DNA: TGTGCCAGCAGCTTGGGGGGACAGGGGAATGAGCAGTTCTTC.

The V and J genes are TRBV6-5 and TRBJ2-7; D is unresolved. Trimming stripped 2 bases from V and 2 bases from J, with 7 bases between. Germline loops: CDR1 MNHEY, CDR2 SVGAGI. The CDR3 extends over 13 amino acids. CDR3 DNA sequence: TGTGCCAGCAGTTACAGAGACACCTACGAGCAGTACTTC. Translating gives CASSYRDTYEQYF.

The V call is TRBV30, the J call TRBJ2-1; 9 nucleotides match TRBD2. With 8 bases clipped from V and 9 bases from J, the junction kept 17 bases outside the gene matches. The CDR3 has 15 residues. CDR1 and CDR2 from the germline V gene are GTSNPN and SVGIG (reference sequence). CDR3 protein: CAGARGGSGGGEQFF. DNA for the CDR3: TGTGCCGGGGCCCGAGGGGGTAGCGGGGGAGGTGAGCAGTTCTTC.

V usage is TRBV28 and J usage is TRBJ2-2; D possibly corresponds to TRBD1 (5 bases). Germline CDR1 and CDR2: MDHEN and SYDVKM. V was pared by 7 bases and J by 1 base, with 10 bases between. The CDR3 extends over 14 amino acids. Here the CDR3 reads CASTTTVNTGELFF. CDR3 DNA sequence: TGTGCCAGCACCACGACAGTGAACACCGGGGAGCTGTTTTTT.

The chain employs TRBV11-1 and TRBJ1-1; tentative D call: TRBD1 (6 bases). Germline V gene sequence: CDR1 SGHAT, CDR2 FQDESV (reference sequence). The CDR3 length is 14 residues. V lost 8 bases and J lost 5, with 18 bases in between. The CDR3 region has the DNA TGTGCCAGCTCCTACGGGCATCAGGGGACTGAAGCTTTCTTT. Translation: CASSYGHQGTEAFF.

The chain employs TRBV30 and TRBJ1-6, with D unclear. CDR3 length: 16 amino acids. Trimming pared 5 bases from V and 3 bases from J, leaving 17 bases between. Germline CDR1 and CDR2: GTSNPN and SVGIG (reference sequence). The CDR3 DNA sequence: TGTGCCTGGGGGGAGTGGGGAACCAACTATAATTCACCCCTCCACTTT. It yields the protein CAWGEWGTNYNSPLHF.

The rearrangement links TRBV9 to TRBJ2-3; 11 nucleotides agree with TRBD1. The length of the CDR3 is 17 residues. The trim removed 0 bases at V and 5 bases at J, leaving 8 bases unmatched. CDR1 is SGDLS, CDR2 YYNGEE, per germline. The CDR3 DNA follows: TGTGCCAGCAGCGTAGCAGGACAGGGGGCCGGAGGAGATACGCAGTATTTT. Translated: CASSVAGQGAGGDTQYF. Looking up the rest from reference TRBV9 and TRBJ2-3 gives the full variable domain: DSGVTQTPKHLITATGQRVTLRCSPRSGDLSVYWYQQSLDQGLQFLIQYYNGEERAKGNILERFSAQQFPDLHSELNLSSLELGDSALYFCASSVAGQGAGGDTQYFGPGTRLTVL.